Shown below are 3 T cell receptor beta chains from a single sample sequenced in a study of OX40 agonist ivuxolimab in advanced cancers. Repertoires were generated with immunoSEQ multiplex PCR, while TCRdb's copy carries only in-frame clones and drops some. This table holds about 62,000 clones, approximately 88% found once. Sequencing was performed on CD4+ or CD8+ T cells sorted from blood, taken in a trial of the OX40 agonist ivuxolimab. Receptor source: an adult with an advanced solid tumor such as melanoma, head and neck, liver or kidney cancer.

This clone was seen more than once but under ten times. The genes are TRBV6-5 and TRBJ1-2; 9 nucleotides line up with TRBD1. Germline trimming cut 6 bases from V and 4 bases from J; bases unmatched to any gene: 9. CDR1 MNHEY and CDR2 SVGAGI come from the germline V gene. The CDR3 consists of 15 residues. The CDR3: CASRTTGGWSYGYTF. In DNA form, the CDR3 reads TGTGCCAGCAGAACCACAGGGGGCTGGAGCTATGGCTACACCTTC.

J is TRBJ2-2 and V is TRBV5-6; no definite D call. The germline gives CDR1 SGHDT, CDR2 YYEEEE. The CDR3 has 14 residues. The V end lost 5 bases, the J end lost 0 bases, and 8 bases lay between the germline ends. The CDR3 nucleotides read TGTGCCAGCAGGGGGTTTACGAACACCGGGGAGCTGTTTTTT. Amino acids: CASRGFTNTGELFF.

V usage is TRBV9 and J usage is TRBJ2-2; no clear D. This CDR3 is built from 14 residues. Germline V lookup: CDR1 SGDLS, CDR2 YYNGEE. V lost 4 bases and J 6 bases, leaving 13 bases between the germline ends. The CDR3 protein is CASSLYGLAGELFF. The CDR3 nucleotides read TGTGCCAGCAGCCTATATGGGCTCGCCGGGGAGCTGTTTTTT.